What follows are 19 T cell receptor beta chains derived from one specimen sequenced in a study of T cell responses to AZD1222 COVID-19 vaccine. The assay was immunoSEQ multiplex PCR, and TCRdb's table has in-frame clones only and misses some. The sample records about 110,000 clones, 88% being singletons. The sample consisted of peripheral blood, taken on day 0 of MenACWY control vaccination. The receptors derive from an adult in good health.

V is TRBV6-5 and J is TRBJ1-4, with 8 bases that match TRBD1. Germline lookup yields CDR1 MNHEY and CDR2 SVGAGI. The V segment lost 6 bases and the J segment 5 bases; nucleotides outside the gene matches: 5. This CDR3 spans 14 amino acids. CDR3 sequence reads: CASSLTGVNEKLFF. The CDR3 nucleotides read TGTGCCAGCAGCCTGACAGGGGTAAATGAAAAACTGTTTTTT.

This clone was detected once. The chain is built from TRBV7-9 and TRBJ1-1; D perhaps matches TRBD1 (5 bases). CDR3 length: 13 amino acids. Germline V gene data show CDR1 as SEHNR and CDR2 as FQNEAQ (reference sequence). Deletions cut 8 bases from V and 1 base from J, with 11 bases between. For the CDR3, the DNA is TGTGCCAGCCATAGACAGCCGAACACTGAAGCTTTCTTT. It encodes CASHRQPNTEAFF.

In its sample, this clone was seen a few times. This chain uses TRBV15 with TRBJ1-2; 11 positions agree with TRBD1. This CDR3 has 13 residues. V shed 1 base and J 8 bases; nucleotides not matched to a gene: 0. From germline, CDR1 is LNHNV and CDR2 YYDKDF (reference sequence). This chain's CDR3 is CATSRGTGGGYTF. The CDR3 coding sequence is TGTGCCACCAGCAGAGGGACAGGGGGCGGCTACACCTTC.

The CDR3 sequence is CASSLRINAYEQYF. The CDR3 nucleotides read TGTGCCAGCAGCTTGAGGATAAACGCCTACGAGCAGTACTTC. The chain carries TRBV5-4 and TRBJ2-7; D uncertain. The V and J ends lost 1 base and 2 bases respectively, with 10 bases between them. This CDR3 spans 14 amino acids. Germline V gene data show CDR1 as SGHNT and CDR2 as YYREEE (reference sequence). The complete variable domain, with remaining parts taken from reference TRBV5-4 and TRBJ2-7, reads ETGVTQSPTHLIKTRGQQVTLRCSSQSGHNTVSWYQQALGQGPQFIFQYYREEENGRGNFPPRFSGLQFPNYSSELNVNALELDDSALYLCASSLRINAYEQYFGPGTRLTVT.

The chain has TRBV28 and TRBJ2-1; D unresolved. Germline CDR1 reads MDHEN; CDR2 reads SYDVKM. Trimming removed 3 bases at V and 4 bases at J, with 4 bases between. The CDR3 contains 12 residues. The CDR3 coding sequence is TGTGCCAGCAGTTTGGGATACAATGAGCAGTTCTTC. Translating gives CASSLGYNEQFF.

CDR3 coding DNA: TGTGCCAGTAGTAAATCCGACAGGGGCTATTGGTTCCCCCGCTCCTACGAGCAGTACTTC. Translation gives CASSKSDRGYWFPRSYEQYF. This chain joins TRBV19 and TRBJ2-7, with TRBD1 matching 8 bases. Germline lookup yields CDR1 LNHDA and CDR2 SQIVND (reference sequence). J gave up 0 bases and V 4 bases, and 20 bases lay outside the gene matches. The CDR3 is made up of 20 amino acids. Supplemented by reference TRBV19 and TRBJ2-7, the full variable domain reads DGGITQSPKYLFRKEGQNVTLSCEQNLNHDAMYWYRQDPGQGLRLIYYSQIVNDFQKGDIAEGYSVSREKKESFPLTVTSAQKNPTAFYLCASSKSDRGYWFPRSYEQYFGPGTRLTVT.

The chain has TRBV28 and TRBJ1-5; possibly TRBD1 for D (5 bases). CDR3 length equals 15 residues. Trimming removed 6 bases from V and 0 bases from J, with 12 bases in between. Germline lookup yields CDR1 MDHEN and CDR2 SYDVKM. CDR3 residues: CASRQGIYSNQPQHF. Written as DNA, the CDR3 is TGTGCCAGCAGGCAGGGAATCTATAGCAATCAGCCCCAGCATTTT.

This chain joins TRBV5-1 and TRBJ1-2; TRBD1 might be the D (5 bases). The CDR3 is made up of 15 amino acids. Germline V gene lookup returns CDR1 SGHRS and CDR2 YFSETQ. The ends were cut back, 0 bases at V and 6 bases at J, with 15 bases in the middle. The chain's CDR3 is CASSLAAPGPHGYTF. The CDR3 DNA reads TGCGCCAGCAGCTTGGCGGCGCCAGGGCCCCATGGCTACACCTTC.

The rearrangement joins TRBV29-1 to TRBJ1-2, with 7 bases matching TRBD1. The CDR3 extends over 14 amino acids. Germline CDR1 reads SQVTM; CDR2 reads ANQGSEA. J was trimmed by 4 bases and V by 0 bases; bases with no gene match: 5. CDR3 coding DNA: TGCAGCGTTGAAGAAGGACAGGCACCCTATGGCTACACCTTC. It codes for CSVEEGQAPYGYTF.

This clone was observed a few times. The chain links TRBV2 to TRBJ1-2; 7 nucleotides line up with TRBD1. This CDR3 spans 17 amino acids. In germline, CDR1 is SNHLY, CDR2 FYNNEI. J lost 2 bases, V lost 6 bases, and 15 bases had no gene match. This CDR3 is CASRSPSLGTVNYGYTF. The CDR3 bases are TGTGCCAGCAGGTCTCCTTCCCTTGGGACAGTGAACTATGGCTACACCTTC.

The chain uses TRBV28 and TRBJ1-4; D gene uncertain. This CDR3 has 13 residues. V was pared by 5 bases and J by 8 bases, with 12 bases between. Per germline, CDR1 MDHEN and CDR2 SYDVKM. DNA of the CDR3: TGTGCCAGCAGTCATACGGGCGGAGAAAAACTGTTTTTT. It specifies CASSHTGGEKLFF.

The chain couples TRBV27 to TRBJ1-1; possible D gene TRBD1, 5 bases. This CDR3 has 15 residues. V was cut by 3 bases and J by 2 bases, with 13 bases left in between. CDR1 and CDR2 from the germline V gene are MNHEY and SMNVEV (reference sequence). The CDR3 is CASSFWGDLNTEAFF. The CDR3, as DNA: TGTGCCAGCAGTTTTTGGGGGGACCTTAACACTGAAGCTTTCTTT.

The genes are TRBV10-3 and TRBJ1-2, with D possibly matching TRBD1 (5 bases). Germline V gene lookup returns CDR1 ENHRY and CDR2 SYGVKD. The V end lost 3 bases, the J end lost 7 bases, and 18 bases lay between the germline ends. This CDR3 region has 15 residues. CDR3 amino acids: CAISDPVVGRGGYTF. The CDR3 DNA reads TGTGCCATCAGTGACCCCGTGGTCGGGAGGGGTGGCTACACCTTC.

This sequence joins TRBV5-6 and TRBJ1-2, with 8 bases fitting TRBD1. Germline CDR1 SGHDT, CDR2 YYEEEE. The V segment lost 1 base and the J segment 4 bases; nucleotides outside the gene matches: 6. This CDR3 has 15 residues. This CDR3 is CASSLPHRGAYGYTF. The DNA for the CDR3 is TGTGCCAGCAGCTTGCCCCACAGGGGGGCCTATGGCTACACCTTC.

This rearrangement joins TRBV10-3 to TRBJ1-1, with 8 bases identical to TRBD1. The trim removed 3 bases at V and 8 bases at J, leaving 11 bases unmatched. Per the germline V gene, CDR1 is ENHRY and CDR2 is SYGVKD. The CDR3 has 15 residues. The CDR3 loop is CAISDPGQGLKEAFF. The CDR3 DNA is TGTGCCATCAGTGACCCCGGACAGGGCCTTAAGGAAGCTTTCTTT.

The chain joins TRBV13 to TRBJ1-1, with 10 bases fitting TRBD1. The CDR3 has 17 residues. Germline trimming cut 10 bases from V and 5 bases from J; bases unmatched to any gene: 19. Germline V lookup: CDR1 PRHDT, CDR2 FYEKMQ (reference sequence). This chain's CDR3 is CATGFSGGTGVRTEAFF. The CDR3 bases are TGTGCCACCGGTTTTTCCGGAGGGACAGGGGTACGGACTGAAGCTTTCTTT.

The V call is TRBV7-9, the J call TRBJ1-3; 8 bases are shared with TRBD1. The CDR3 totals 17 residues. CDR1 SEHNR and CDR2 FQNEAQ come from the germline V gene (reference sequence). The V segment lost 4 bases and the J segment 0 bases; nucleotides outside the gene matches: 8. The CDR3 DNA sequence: TGTGCCAGCAGCTGGACAGGGCAAAAACCCTCTGGAAACACCATATATTTT. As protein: CASSWTGQKPSGNTIYF.

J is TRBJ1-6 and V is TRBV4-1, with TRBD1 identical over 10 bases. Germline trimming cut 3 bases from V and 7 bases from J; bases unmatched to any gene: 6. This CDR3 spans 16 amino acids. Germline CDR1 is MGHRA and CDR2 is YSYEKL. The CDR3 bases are TGCGCCAGCAGCCACCCCCCGGGACAGGGGAATTCACCCCTCCACTTT. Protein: CASSHPPGQGNSPLHF.

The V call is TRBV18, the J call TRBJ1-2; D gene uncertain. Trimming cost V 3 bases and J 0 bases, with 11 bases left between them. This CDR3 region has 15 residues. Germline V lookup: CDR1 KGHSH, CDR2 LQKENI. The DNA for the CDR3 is TGTGCCAGCTCACCCGGCTATCGGACTAACTATGGCTACACCTTC. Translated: CASSPGYRTNYGYTF.